This T cell receptor beta chain was retrieved from a study of cytomegalovirus exposure and HLA in healthy donors. 60 Vbeta and 13 Jbeta primers were used in PCR. Method: immunoSEQ multiplex PCR; TCRdb's copy keeps in-frame clones and lacks some. The profile shows some 170,000 clones, roughly 80% of them singletons. Trimming removed 4 bases from V and 3 bases from J; junction bases left unmatched: 6. The germline CDR1 and CDR2 sequences are SGHDT and YYEEEE. The CDR3 is made up of 15 amino acids. Sample: PBMCs. V gene TRBV5-6 combines with J gene TRBJ2-7, with TRBD2 matching 11 bases. This TCR was recovered from a man aged 25-40 years in good health and CMV-seronegative. CDR3 sequence: CASSLPTSGSYEQYF. As DNA, the CDR3 is TGTGCCAGCAGCCTACCTACTAGCGGGAGCTACGAGCAGTACTTC.